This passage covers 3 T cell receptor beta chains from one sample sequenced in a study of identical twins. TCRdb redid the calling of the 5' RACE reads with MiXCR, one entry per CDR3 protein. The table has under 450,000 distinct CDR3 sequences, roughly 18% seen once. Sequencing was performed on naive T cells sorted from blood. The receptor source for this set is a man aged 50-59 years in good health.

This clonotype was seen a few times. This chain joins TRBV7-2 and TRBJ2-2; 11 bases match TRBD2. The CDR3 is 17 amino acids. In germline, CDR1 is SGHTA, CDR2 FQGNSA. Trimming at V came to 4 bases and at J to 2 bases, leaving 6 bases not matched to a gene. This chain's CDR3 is CASSSTGLAANTGELFF. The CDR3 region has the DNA TGTGCCAGCAGCTCAACGGGACTAGCGGCTAACACCGGGGAGCTGTTTTTT.

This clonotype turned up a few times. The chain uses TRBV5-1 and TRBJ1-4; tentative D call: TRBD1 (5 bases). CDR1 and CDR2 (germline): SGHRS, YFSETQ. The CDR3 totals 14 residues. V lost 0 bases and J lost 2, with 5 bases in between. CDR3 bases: TGCGCCAGCAGCTTGGGACAGACTAATGAAAAACTGTTTTTT. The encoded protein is CASSLGQTNEKLFF.

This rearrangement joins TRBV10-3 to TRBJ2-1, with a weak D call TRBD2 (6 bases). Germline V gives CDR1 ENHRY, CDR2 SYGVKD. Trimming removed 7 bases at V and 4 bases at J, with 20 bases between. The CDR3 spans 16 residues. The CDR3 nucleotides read TGTGCCATCACCCCGACAGAGGGACTCCGATACAATGAGCAGTTCTTC. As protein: CAITPTEGLRYNEQFF.